This TCR beta chain was identified in a study of cytotoxic CD8 clonotypes in ibrutinib-treated CLL. Across the whole study: The study included about 11 relapsed/refractory and 15 treatment-naive patients; roughly 18 had IGHV unmutated disease.

As for this clone: Its antigen is not known.

Notes on the study in general: Clonality increased at ibrutinib response and stayed stable in sustained remission. At progression, however, it fell back toward baseline. Higher circulating CD8+ T-cell counts strongly accompanied higher baseline clonality, above age-matched healthy donors.

Targeted sequencing depth ranged from 1 in 200,000 to 1 in 1 million T cells. The table came from immunoSEQ multiplex PCR; TCRdb's copy has only in-frame clones and leaves some out. The table has 250,000 or so clones, under 80% seen once. There are 15 residues in the CDR3. Trimming cost V 6 bases and J 4 bases; bases outside gene matches: 9. Germline lookup yields CDR1 MNHEY and CDR2 SMNVEV (reference sequence). The rearrangement links TRBV27 to TRBJ2-1, with 7 bases that match TRBD2. The sequencing used PBMCs, collected after 24 months of ibrutinib treatment. This TCR came from a human donor with chronic lymphocytic leukemia. In nucleotides, the CDR3 is TGTGCCAGCAGCCCTAGCGGTGGCGGGTACAATGAGCAGTTCTTC. Translated: CASSPSGGGYNEQFF.